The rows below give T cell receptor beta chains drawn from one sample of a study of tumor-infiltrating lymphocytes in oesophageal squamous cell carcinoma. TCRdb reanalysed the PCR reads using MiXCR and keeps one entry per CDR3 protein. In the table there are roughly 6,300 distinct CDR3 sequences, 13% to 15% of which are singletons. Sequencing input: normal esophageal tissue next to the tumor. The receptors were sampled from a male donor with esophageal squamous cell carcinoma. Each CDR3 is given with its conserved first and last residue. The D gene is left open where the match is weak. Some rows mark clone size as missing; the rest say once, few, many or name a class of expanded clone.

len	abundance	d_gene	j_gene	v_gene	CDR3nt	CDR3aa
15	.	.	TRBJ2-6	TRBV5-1	TGCGCCAGCAGCTTATCAGACTCTGGGGCCAACGTCCTGACTTTC	CASSLSDSGANVLTF
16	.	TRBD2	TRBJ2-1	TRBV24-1	TGTGCCACCACTGGCCCCAGCGGGGGGGCTTACAATGAGCAGTTCTTC	CATTGPSGGAYNEQFF
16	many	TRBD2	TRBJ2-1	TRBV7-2	TGTGCCAGCAGACCCTCGAGCGGGGGGGCCGGAAATGAGCAGTTCTTC	CASRPSSGGAGNEQFF
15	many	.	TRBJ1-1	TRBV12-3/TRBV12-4	TGTGCCAGCAGTTTAGGGTCAGGGAAGTACACTGAAGCTTTCTTT	CASSLGSGKYTEAFF
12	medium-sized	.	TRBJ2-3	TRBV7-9	TGTGCCAGCATCGAGGGCACAGATACGCAGTATTTT	CASIEGTDTQYF
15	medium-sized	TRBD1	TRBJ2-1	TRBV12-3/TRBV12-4	TGTGCCAGCAGTCCGGTAAGGACAGGTTACAATGAGCAGTTCTTC	CASSPVRTGYNEQFF
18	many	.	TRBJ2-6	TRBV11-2	.	CASSLRWTINKLWLHLRF
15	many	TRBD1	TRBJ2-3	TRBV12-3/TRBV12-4	TGTGCCAGCAGTTTACAACAGGGGGCCGCAGATACGCAGTATTTT	CASSLQQGAADTQYF
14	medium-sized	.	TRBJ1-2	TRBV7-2	TGTGCCAGCAGCTTAGAAAGAAGGTCCTATGGCTACACCTTC	CASSLERRSYGYTF
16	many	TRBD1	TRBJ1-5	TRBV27	TGTGCCAGCAGTTCACTACGGACAGGGGGCCATCAGCCCCAGCATTTT	CASSSLRTGGHQPQHF
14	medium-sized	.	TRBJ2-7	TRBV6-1	TGTGCCAGCGCGGCGGACATTAGATCCTACGAGCAGTACTTC	CASAADIRSYEQYF
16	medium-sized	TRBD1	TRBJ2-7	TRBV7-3	TGTGCCAGCAGCTTAATAGGTGGACAGGGGGCCTACGAGCAGTACTTC	CASSLIGGQGAYEQYF
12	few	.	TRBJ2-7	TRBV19	TGTGCCAGTAGTATTAGCGACAATGAGCAGTACTTC	CASSISDNEQYF
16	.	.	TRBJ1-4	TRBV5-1	TGCGCCAGCAGCTTGGGGCTGACTGAATTGAATGAAAAACTGTTTTTT	CASSLGLTELNEKLFF